This T cell receptor beta chain comes out of a study of OX40 agonist ivuxolimab in advanced cancers. Overall study findings and caveats: The average count of expanded clones was higher among CD8+ T cells than among CD4+. CD4+ and CD8+ T cells in blood underwent clonal expansion by week 6 at 0.1 to 3.0 mg/kg.

J was trimmed by 0 bases and V by 0 bases; bases with no gene match: 6. Germline V gene sequence: CDR1 SEHNR, CDR2 FQNEAQ (reference sequence). This CDR3 is built from 18 residues. The assay was immunoSEQ multiplex PCR, and TCRdb's table has in-frame clones only and misses some. The sample contains 75,000 to 90,000 clones, 75% to 90% of which appear only once. For this clone: Its antigen is undetermined.

The V gene is TRBV7-9, the J gene TRBJ2-3; TRBD2 matches at 10 bases. The sequenced sample was CD4+ or CD8+ T cells sorted from blood, obtained in a trial of the OX40 agonist ivuxolimab. The origin of this receptor is an adult with an advanced solid tumor such as melanoma, head and neck, liver or kidney cancer. This CDR3 reads CASSLASGGFPSTDTQYF. In DNA form, the CDR3 reads TGTGCCAGCAGCTTAGCTAGCGGGGGGTTTCCTAGCACAGATACGCAGTATTTT.